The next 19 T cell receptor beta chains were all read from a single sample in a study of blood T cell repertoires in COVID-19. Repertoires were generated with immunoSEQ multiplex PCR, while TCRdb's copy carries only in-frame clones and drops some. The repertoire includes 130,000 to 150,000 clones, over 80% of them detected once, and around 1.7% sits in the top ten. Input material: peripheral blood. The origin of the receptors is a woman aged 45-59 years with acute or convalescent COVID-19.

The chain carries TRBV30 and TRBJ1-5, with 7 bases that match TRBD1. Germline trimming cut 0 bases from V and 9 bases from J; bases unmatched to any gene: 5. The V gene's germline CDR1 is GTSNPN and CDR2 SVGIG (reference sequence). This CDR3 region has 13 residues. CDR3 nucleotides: TGTGCCTGGAGTGTCAGGGGGTCGGGGCCCCAGCATTTT. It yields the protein CAWSVRGSGPQHF.

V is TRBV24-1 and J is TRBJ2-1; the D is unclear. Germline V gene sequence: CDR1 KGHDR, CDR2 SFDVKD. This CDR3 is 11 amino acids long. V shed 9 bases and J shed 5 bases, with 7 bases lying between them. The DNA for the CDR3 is TGTGCCACCGAGCAGGACAATGAGCAGTTCTTC. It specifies CATEQDNEQFF.

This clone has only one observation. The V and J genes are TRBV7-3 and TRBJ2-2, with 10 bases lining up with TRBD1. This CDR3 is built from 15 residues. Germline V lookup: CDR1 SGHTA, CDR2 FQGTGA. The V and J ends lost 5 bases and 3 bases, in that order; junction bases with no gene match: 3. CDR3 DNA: TGTGCCAGCAGCCGGACAGGGGGGTACACCGGGGAGCTGTTTTTT. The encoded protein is CASSRTGGYTGELFF.

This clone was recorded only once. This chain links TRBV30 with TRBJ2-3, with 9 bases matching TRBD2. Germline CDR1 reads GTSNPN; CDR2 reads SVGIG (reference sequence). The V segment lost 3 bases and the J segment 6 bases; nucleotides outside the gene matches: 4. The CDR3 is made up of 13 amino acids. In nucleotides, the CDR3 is TGTGCCTGGAGAGCTAGCGGGGTTGATACGCAGTATTTT. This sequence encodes CAWRASGVDTQYF.

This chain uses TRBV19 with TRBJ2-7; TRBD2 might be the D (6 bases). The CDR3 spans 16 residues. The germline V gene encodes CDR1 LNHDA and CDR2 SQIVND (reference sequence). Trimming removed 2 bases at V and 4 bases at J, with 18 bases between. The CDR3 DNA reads TGTGCCAGTAGTATAAGAGAGAGCAGGGAGGAATACGAGCAGTACTTC. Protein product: CASSIRESREEYEQYF.

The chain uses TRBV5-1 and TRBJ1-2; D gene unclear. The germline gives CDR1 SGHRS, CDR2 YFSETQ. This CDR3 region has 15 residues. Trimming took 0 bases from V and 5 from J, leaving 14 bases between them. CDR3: CASSLDRSERYGYTF. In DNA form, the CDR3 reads TGCGCCAGCAGCTTGGATCGCTCGGAGAGGTATGGCTACACCTTC. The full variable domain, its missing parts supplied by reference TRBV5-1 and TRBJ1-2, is KAGVTQTPRYLIKTRGQQVTLSCSPISGHRSVSWYQQTPGQGLQFLFEYFSETQRNKGNFPGRFSGRQFSNSRSEMNVSTLELGDSALYLCASSLDRSERYGYTFGSGTRLTVV.

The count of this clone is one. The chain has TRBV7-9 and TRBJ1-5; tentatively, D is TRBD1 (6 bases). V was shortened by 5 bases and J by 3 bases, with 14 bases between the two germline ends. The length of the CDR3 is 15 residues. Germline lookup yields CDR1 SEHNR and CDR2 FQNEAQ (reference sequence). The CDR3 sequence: CASSDPRTANQPQHF. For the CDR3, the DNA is TGTGCCAGCAGCGATCCCAGGACAGCCAATCAGCCCCAGCATTTT. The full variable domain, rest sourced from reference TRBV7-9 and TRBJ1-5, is DTGVSQNPRHKITKRGQNVTFRCDPISEHNRLYWYRQTLGQGPEFLTYFQNEAQLEKSRLLSDRFSAERPKGSFSTLEIQRTEQGDSAMYLCASSDPRTANQPQHFGDGTRLSIL.

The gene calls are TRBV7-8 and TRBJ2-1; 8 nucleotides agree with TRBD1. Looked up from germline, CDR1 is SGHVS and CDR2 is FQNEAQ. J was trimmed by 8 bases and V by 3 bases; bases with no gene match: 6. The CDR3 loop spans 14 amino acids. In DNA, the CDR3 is TGTGCCAGCAGCTTTCTGGACAGGGCATATGAGCAGTTCTTC. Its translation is CASSFLDRAYEQFF.

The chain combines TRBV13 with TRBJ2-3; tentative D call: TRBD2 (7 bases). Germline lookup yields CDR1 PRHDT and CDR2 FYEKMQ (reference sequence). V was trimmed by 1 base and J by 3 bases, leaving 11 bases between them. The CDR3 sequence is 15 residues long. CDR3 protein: CASSLAGGPTDTQYF. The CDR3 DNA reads TGTGCCAGCAGCTTAGCCGGGGGGCCAACAGATACGCAGTATTTT. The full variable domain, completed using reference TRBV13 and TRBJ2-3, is AAGVIQSPRHLIKEKRETATLKCYPIPRHDTVYWYQQGPGQDPQFLISFYEKMQSDKGSIPDRFSAQQFSDYHSELNMSSLELGDSALYFCASSLAGGPTDTQYFGPGTRLTVL.

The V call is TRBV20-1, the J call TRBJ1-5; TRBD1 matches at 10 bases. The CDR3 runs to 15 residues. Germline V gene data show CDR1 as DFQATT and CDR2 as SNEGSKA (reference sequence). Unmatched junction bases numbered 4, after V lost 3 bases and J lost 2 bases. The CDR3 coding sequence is TGCAGTGCTAGTGTTGGGACAGGGGGCAATCAGCCCCAGCATTTT. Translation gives CSASVGTGGNQPQHF.

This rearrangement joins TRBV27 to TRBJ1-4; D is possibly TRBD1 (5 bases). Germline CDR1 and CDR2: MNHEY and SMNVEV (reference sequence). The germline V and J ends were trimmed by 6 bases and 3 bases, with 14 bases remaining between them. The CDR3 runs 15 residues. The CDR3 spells CASSPSGVANEKLFF. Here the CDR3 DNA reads TGTGCCAGCAGCCCATCGGGGGTAGCTAATGAAAAACTGTTTTTT.

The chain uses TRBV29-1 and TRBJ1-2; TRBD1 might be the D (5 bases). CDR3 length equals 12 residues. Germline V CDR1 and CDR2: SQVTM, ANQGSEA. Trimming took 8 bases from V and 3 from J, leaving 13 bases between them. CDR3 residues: CSLLDSDYGYTF. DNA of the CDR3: TGCAGCTTATTAGACAGTGACTATGGCTACACCTTC.

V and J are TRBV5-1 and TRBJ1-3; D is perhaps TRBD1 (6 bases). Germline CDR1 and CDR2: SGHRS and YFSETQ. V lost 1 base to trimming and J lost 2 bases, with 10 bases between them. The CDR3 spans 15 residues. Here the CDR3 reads CASSLPTGTGNTIYF. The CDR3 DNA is TGCGCCAGCAGCTTGCCAACAGGGACTGGAAACACCATATATTTT.

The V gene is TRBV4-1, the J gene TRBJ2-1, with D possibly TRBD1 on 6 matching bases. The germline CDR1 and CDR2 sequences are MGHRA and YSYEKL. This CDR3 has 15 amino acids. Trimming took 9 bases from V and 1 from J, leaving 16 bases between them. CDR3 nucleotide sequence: TGCGCCAGTCGTACAGGGATAGCGTCCTACAATGAGCAGTTCTTC. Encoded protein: CASRTGIASYNEQFF.

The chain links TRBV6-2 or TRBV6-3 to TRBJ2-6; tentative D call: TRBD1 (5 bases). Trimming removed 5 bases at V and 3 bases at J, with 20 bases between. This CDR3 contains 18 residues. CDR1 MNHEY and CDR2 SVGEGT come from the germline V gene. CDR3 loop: CASSHGPGSSYGANVLTF. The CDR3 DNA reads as TGTGCCAGCAGTCACGGGCCAGGGTCCTCATATGGGGCCAACGTCCTGACTTTC.

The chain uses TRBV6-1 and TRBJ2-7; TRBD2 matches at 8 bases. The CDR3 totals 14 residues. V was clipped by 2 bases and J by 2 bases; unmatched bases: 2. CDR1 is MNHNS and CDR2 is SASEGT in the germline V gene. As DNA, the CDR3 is TGTGCCAGCAGTGAACTAGCGGGTACCTACGAGCAGTACTTC. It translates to CASSELAGTYEQYF.

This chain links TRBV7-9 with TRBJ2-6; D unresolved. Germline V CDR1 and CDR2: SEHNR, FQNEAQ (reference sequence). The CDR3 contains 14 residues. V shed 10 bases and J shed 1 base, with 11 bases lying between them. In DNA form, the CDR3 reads TGTGCCATACTTAAAAAGTCTGGGGCCAACGTCCTGACTTTC. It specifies CAILKKSGANVLTF.

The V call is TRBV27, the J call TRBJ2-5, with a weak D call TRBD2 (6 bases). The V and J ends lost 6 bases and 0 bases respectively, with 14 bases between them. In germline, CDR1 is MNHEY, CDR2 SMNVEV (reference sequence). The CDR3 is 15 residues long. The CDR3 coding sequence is TGTGCCAGCAGCCCGCGAGGAGGGTACCAAGAGACCCAGTACTTC. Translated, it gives CASSPRGGYQETQYF.

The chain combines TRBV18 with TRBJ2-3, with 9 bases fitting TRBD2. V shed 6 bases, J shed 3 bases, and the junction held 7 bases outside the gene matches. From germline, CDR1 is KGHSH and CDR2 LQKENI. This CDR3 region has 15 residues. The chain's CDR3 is CASSVLAGETDTQYF. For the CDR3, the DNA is TGTGCCAGCTCGGTGTTAGCGGGAGAGACAGATACGCAGTATTTT.